A selection of T cell receptor beta chains follows, all from one sample in a study of T cells after yellow fever vaccination. TCRdb processed the 5' RACE reads anew with MiXCR; each CDR3 protein has one entry. The table has hundreds of thousands of distinct CDR3 sequences, less than 20% seen once. Sequences were derived from PBMCs, sampled 4 to 6 days after the first yellow fever vaccination. The receptors come from a man between 18 and 35 years old who received the YFV17D yellow fever vaccine. Each CDR3 is given with its conserved first and last residue. Fields, in order: D gene, J gene, clone size, V gene, CDR3 DNA, CDR3 protein. The D gene is left open where the match is weak. A row's size may be missing; if present it is once, few, many or a size class.

D gene: .; J gene: TRBJ1-2; clone size: few; V gene: TRBV12-3/TRBV12-4; CDR3 DNA: TGTGCCAGCAGTTTAGACCTCATAGCTAACTATGGCTACACCTTC; CDR3 protein: CASSLDLIANYGYTF
D gene: .; J gene: TRBJ1-1; clone size: few; V gene: TRBV7-9; CDR3 DNA: TGTGCCAGCAGCCCCTACCTGGGCCCGGGCACTGAAGCTTTCTTT; CDR3 protein: CASSPYLGPGTEAFF
D gene: .; J gene: TRBJ2-5; clone size: .; V gene: TRBV12-3/TRBV12-4; CDR3 DNA: TGTGCCAGCAGCAAAATCCCGGGCTCTCAAGAGACCCGGTACTTC; CDR3 protein: CASSKIPGSQETRYF
D gene: .; J gene: TRBJ2-2; clone size: many; V gene: TRBV10-3; CDR3 DNA: TGTGCCTCGACTGGCAGGGTCCCCGGGGAGCTGTTTTTT; CDR3 protein: CASTGRVPGELFF
D gene: .; J gene: TRBJ2-4; clone size: .; V gene: TRBV24-1; CDR3 DNA: TGTGCCACCAGTTCTGTGTTAGCCAAAAACATTCAGTACTTC; CDR3 protein: CATSSVLAKNIQYF
D gene: TRBD2; J gene: TRBJ2-3; clone size: few; V gene: TRBV12-3/TRBV12-4; CDR3 DNA: TGTGCCAGCAGTACGACCCGCCGACTAGCGGGGGGGGATACGCAGTATTTT; CDR3 protein: CASSTTRRLAGGDTQYF
D gene: .; J gene: TRBJ2-7; clone size: many; V gene: TRBV10-3; CDR3 DNA: TGTGCCATCAGTGATTCGACAGGCACGCCCTACGAGCAGTACTTC; CDR3 protein: CAISDSTGTPYEQYF
D gene: TRBD1; J gene: TRBJ2-1; clone size: .; V gene: TRBV25-1; CDR3 DNA: TGTGCCAGCAGTGAACTCGGACAGGGGAGAGGGAATGAGCAGTTCTTC; CDR3 protein: CASSELGQGRGNEQFF
D gene: .; J gene: TRBJ2-5; clone size: .; V gene: TRBV28; CDR3 DNA: TGTGCCAGCACATCTCTTCGACAGGCTCAAGAGACCCAGTACTTC; CDR3 protein: CASTSLRQAQETQYF
D gene: .; J gene: TRBJ1-2; clone size: many; V gene: TRBV29-1; CDR3 DNA: TGCAGCGTTGTAAGGCAGGGAAGGGGAGCCTATGGCTACACCTTC; CDR3 protein: CSVVRQGRGAYGYTF
D gene: TRBD2; J gene: TRBJ2-1; clone size: few; V gene: TRBV4-1; CDR3 DNA: TGCGCCAGCAGCCAAGGACTAGCGGAACTATCCTACAATGAGCAGTTCTTC; CDR3 protein: CASSQGLAELSYNEQFF
D gene: TRBD1; J gene: TRBJ1-1; clone size: .; V gene: TRBV3-1; CDR3 DNA: TGTGCCAGCAGCCAAGGGGACAGGGGGACTGAAGCTTTCTTT; CDR3 protein: CASSQGDRGTEAFF
D gene: .; J gene: TRBJ1-5; clone size: .; V gene: TRBV4-2; CDR3 DNA: TGTGCCAGCAGCCAAGAGGGGACCGGCAATCAGCCCCAGCATTTT; CDR3 protein: CASSQEGTGNQPQHF
D gene: .; J gene: TRBJ1-6; clone size: .; V gene: TRBV13; CDR3 DNA: TGTGCCAGCAGTTCGCGAGGGGATTATAATTCACCCCTCCACTTT; CDR3 protein: CASSSRGDYNSPLHF
D gene: .; J gene: TRBJ2-5; clone size: many; V gene: TRBV18; CDR3 DNA: TGTGCCAGCAGCCGCGAGCGAGAGACCCAGTACTTC; CDR3 protein: CASSRERETQYF
D gene: .; J gene: TRBJ1-3; clone size: many; V gene: TRBV14; CDR3 DNA: TGTGCCAGCAGCCAAGATCAGTTGATCTCTGGAAACACCATATATTTT; CDR3 protein: CASSQDQLISGNTIYF
D gene: .; J gene: TRBJ2-3; clone size: .; V gene: TRBV18; CDR3 DNA: TGTGCCAGCTCACCAGCTGAGAGGGGCTTATACACAGATACGCAGTATTTT; CDR3 protein: CASSPAERGLYTDTQYF
D gene: .; J gene: TRBJ1-6; clone size: .; V gene: TRBV7-3; CDR3 DNA: TGTGCCAGCAGTGCCCGGGGAAATAATTCACCCCTCCACTTT; CDR3 protein: CASSARGNNSPLHF
D gene: .; J gene: TRBJ2-7; clone size: .; V gene: TRBV5-6; CDR3 DNA: TGTGCCAGCAGCTCCCCGGGGCGCAACTCCTACGAGCAGTACTTC; CDR3 protein: CASSSPGRNSYEQYF
D gene: .; J gene: TRBJ2-2; clone size: .; V gene: TRBV6-2/TRBV6-3; CDR3 DNA: TGTGCCAGCAGTTACAAGGGGGGGCCCACCGGGGGGCTGTTTTTT; CDR3 protein: CASSYKGGPTGGLFF
D gene: .; J gene: TRBJ1-1; clone size: .; V gene: TRBV6-5; CDR3 DNA: TGTGCCAGCAGTTACTCGGGGGGCTCAGAAGCTTTCTTT; CDR3 protein: CASSYSGGSEAFF
D gene: .; J gene: TRBJ1-1; clone size: few; V gene: TRBV11-2; CDR3 DNA: TGTGCCAGCAGCCTCGGGGCCACCGCTTTCTTT; CDR3 protein: CASSLGATAFF
D gene: .; J gene: TRBJ2-7; clone size: many; V gene: TRBV12-3/TRBV12-4; CDR3 DNA: TGTGCCAGCGTGCGGACCGATAAGAACTACGAGCAGTACTTC; CDR3 protein: CASVRTDKNYEQYF
D gene: .; J gene: TRBJ2-3; clone size: .; V gene: TRBV29-1; CDR3 DNA: TGCAGCGTTCCTTCAGCCACAGATACGCAGTATTTT; CDR3 protein: CSVPSATDTQYF
D gene: .; J gene: TRBJ2-5; clone size: many; V gene: TRBV5-1; CDR3 DNA: TGTGCCAGCAGCTTAGGGGCATACCAAGAGACCCAGTACTTC; CDR3 protein: CASSLGAYQETQYF
D gene: .; J gene: TRBJ2-7; clone size: .; V gene: TRBV7-2; CDR3 DNA: TGTGCCAGCAGCTTAGGCCTAGCTGACCTCTCCTACGAGCAGTACTTC; CDR3 protein: CASSLGLADLSYEQYF
D gene: .; J gene: TRBJ2-6; clone size: .; V gene: TRBV6-2/TRBV6-3; CDR3 DNA: TGTGCTTTAGGGTCCTCTGGGGCCAACGTCCTGACTTTC; CDR3 protein: CALGSSGANVLTF
D gene: TRBD1; J gene: TRBJ2-5; clone size: few; V gene: TRBV7-2; CDR3 DNA: TGTGCCAGCAGCTTAGTAGCAGGGGGCGCGGAGACCCAGTACTTC; CDR3 protein: CASSLVAGGAETQYF
D gene: TRBD1; J gene: TRBJ1-6; clone size: .; V gene: TRBV20-1; CDR3 DNA: TGCAGTGCACGGACAGGGAGCGCACCCCTCCACTTT; CDR3 protein: CSARTGSAPLHF
D gene: TRBD2; J gene: TRBJ2-1; clone size: .; V gene: TRBV28; CDR3 DNA: TGTGCCAGCAAAGCGGGGGGGATCAATGAGCAGTTCTTC; CDR3 protein: CASKAGGINEQFF
D gene: .; J gene: TRBJ1-2; clone size: few; V gene: TRBV21-1; CDR3 DNA: TGTGCCAGCAGCAAACGGGGGGCTTCTAACTATGGCTACACCTTC; CDR3 protein: CASSKRGASNYGYTF
D gene: .; J gene: TRBJ1-4; clone size: few; V gene: TRBV15; CDR3 DNA: TGTGCCACCAGCAGAGAAGGGGCGCGGGATGAAAAACTGTTTTTT; CDR3 protein: CATSREGARDEKLFF
D gene: TRBD1; J gene: TRBJ2-3; clone size: few; V gene: TRBV5-6; CDR3 DNA: TGTGCCAGCAGCCAGACAGGGTCCTATACGCAGTATTTT; CDR3 protein: CASSQTGSYTQYF
D gene: TRBD1; J gene: TRBJ2-4; clone size: .; V gene: TRBV5-1; CDR3 DNA: TGCGCCAGCAGCTTGGGGACAGGGGAGAAAAACATTCAGTACTTC; CDR3 protein: CASSLGTGEKNIQYF
D gene: .; J gene: TRBJ1-2; clone size: .; V gene: TRBV7-2; CDR3 DNA: TGTGCCAGCAGCTTAGGAATAGGGCTGGGTGGCTACACCTTC; CDR3 protein: CASSLGIGLGGYTF
D gene: TRBD2; J gene: TRBJ2-1; clone size: .; V gene: TRBV27; CDR3 DNA: TGTGCCAGCAGCCTTTTGGCATGGGGGAGGGCCTACAATGAGCAGTTCTTC; CDR3 protein: CASSLLAWGRAYNEQFF
D gene: .; J gene: TRBJ1-3; clone size: few; V gene: TRBV19; CDR3 DNA: TGTGCCAGTAGTATAGTCGGGAGTGGAAACACCATATATTTT; CDR3 protein: CASSIVGSGNTIYF
D gene: .; J gene: TRBJ1-3; clone size: .; V gene: TRBV20-1; CDR3 DNA: TGCAGTGCTAGAGATGGTCGGAGCTCTGGAAACACCATATATTTT; CDR3 protein: CSARDGRSSGNTIYF
D gene: TRBD1; J gene: TRBJ1-3; clone size: .; V gene: TRBV11-2; CDR3 DNA: TGTGCCAGCAGCCCCAGACAGGGCCCAAGCTCTGGAAACACCATATATTTT; CDR3 protein: CASSPRQGPSSGNTIYF
D gene: TRBD1; J gene: TRBJ2-6; clone size: .; V gene: TRBV9; CDR3 DNA: TGTGCCAGCAGCGCCCGGACAGGGGCCTACTCTGGGGCCAACGTCCTGACTTTC; CDR3 protein: CASSARTGAYSGANVLTF
D gene: .; J gene: TRBJ1-2; clone size: few; V gene: TRBV7-2; CDR3 DNA: TGTGCCAGCAGCTCCAGGTGGGGCTACACCTTC; CDR3 protein: CASSSRWGYTF
D gene: TRBD1; J gene: TRBJ1-1; clone size: few; V gene: TRBV9; CDR3 DNA: TGTGCCAGCAGCGCGACAGGGATGATGAACACTGAAGCTTTCTTT; CDR3 protein: CASSATGMMNTEAFF
D gene: .; J gene: TRBJ1-1; clone size: .; V gene: TRBV13; CDR3 DNA: TGTGCCAGAGGGGGGGATGCGACTTTCTTT; CDR3 protein: CARGGDATFF
D gene: TRBD1; J gene: TRBJ1-2; clone size: few; V gene: TRBV12-5; CDR3 DNA: TGTGCTAGTGGTTTGTCCGGGACAGTCTATGGCTACACCTTC; CDR3 protein: CASGLSGTVYGYTF
D gene: TRBD2; J gene: TRBJ2-5; clone size: many; V gene: TRBV7-2; CDR3 DNA: TGTGCCAGCAGCCGTAGCGGGGAAGAGACCCAGTACTTC; CDR3 protein: CASSRSGEETQYF
D gene: .; J gene: TRBJ1-2; clone size: .; V gene: TRBV21-1; CDR3 DNA: TGTGCCAGCAGCAAAGAGGGTCGGGCAGGGGATGGCTACACCTTC; CDR3 protein: CASSKEGRAGDGYTF
D gene: TRBD1; J gene: TRBJ1-6; clone size: many; V gene: TRBV5-1; CDR3 DNA: TGCGCCAGCAGCTTGGGACAGGGAATTAATTCACCCCTCCACTTT; CDR3 protein: CASSLGQGINSPLHF
D gene: .; J gene: TRBJ2-1; clone size: .; V gene: TRBV7-2; CDR3 DNA: TGTGCCAGCAGCTTATTCACAGGGTCCAATGAGCAGTTCTTC; CDR3 protein: CASSLFTGSNEQFF
D gene: TRBD1; J gene: TRBJ1-5; clone size: many; V gene: TRBV12-3/TRBV12-4; CDR3 DNA: TGTGCCAGCAGCCTGGGGACAGGGGGCAATCAGCCCCAGCATTTT; CDR3 protein: CASSLGTGGNQPQHF
D gene: .; J gene: TRBJ2-3; clone size: .; V gene: TRBV7-2; CDR3 DNA: TGTGCCAGCAGCTTATATCGGAGCACAGATACGCAGTATTTT; CDR3 protein: CASSLYRSTDTQYF
D gene: .; J gene: TRBJ1-2; clone size: .; V gene: TRBV28; CDR3 DNA: TGTGCCAGCAGAACACGGACGTATGGCTACACCTTC; CDR3 protein: CASRTRTYGYTF
D gene: .; J gene: TRBJ2-1; clone size: few; V gene: TRBV7-2; CDR3 DNA: TGTGCCAGCACCTCTCGGACTGGGAATGAGCAGTTCTTC; CDR3 protein: CASTSRTGNEQFF
D gene: .; J gene: TRBJ2-7; clone size: .; V gene: TRBV3-1; CDR3 DNA: TGTGCCAGCAGCCAAGACGGGAACCCTTCCTACGAGCAGTACTTC; CDR3 protein: CASSQDGNPSYEQYF
D gene: .; J gene: TRBJ2-6; clone size: few; V gene: TRBV16; CDR3 DNA: TGTGCCAGCAGTCCAATGCGGCGCTCTGGGGCCAACGTCCTGACTTTC; CDR3 protein: CASSPMRRSGANVLTF
D gene: TRBD1; J gene: TRBJ1-1; clone size: .; V gene: TRBV9; CDR3 DNA: TGTGCCAGCAGCGCCTCGATCGGACAGGCTGGCACTGAAGCTTTCTTT; CDR3 protein: CASSASIGQAGTEAFF
D gene: .; J gene: TRBJ2-5; clone size: many; V gene: TRBV15; CDR3 DNA: TGTGCCACCAGCAGAGATCGAGGGGAAGAGACCCAGTACTTC; CDR3 protein: CATSRDRGEETQYF
D gene: .; J gene: TRBJ2-2; clone size: few; V gene: TRBV24-1; CDR3 DNA: TGTGCCACCAGTGAGGCCTGGCGCGGCGGGGAGCTGTTTTTT; CDR3 protein: CATSEAWRGGELFF
D gene: TRBD1; J gene: TRBJ1-1; clone size: .; V gene: TRBV6-5; CDR3 DNA: TGTGCCAGCAGTTACCTACAGGGGGCTAAAGGAACTGAAGCTTCCTTT; CDR3 protein: CASSYLQGAKGTEASF